These 25 T cell receptor beta chains were sequenced from one sample in a study of cytomegalovirus exposure and HLA in healthy donors. Primers for the PCR totalled 60 Vbeta and 13 Jbeta. Sequenced by immunoSEQ multiplex PCR; TCRdb stores in-frame clones only, minus some. Seen here are 140,000 or so clones, more than 60% observed once, and the top ten hold less than 2%. Sequencing was performed on PBMCs. The source of these receptors is a male donor in good health and CMV-seronegative.

V is TRBV6-1 and J is TRBJ1-4, with TRBD1 matching over 9 bases. This CDR3 is 16 amino acids long. Germline loops: CDR1 MNHNS, CDR2 SASEGT. V lost 4 bases to trimming and J lost 7 bases; unmatched junction nucleotides: 10. CDR3 nucleotide sequence: TGTGCCAGCAGTGCGCTGAGAACAGGGGGCGTTGAAAAACTGTTTTTT. Translated: CASSALRTGGVEKLFF.

This clone was recorded a few times. This chain links TRBV4-3 with TRBJ1-4, with a possible D match to TRBD1 (5 bases). Germline CDR1 LGHNA, CDR2 YSLEER. This CDR3 region has 15 residues. Trimming cost V 4 bases and J 7 bases, with 16 bases left between them. This CDR3 is CASSRLTALGEKLFF. The CDR3 bases are TGCGCCAGCAGCCGATTGACAGCTTTGGGTGAAAAACTGTTTTTT.

This clone has just a few counts. This rearrangement joins TRBV7-9 to TRBJ1-5; possibly TRBD1 for D (5 bases). Trimming took off 2 bases at V and 3 bases at J, with 8 bases between the two ends. From germline, CDR1 is SEHNR and CDR2 FQNEAQ (reference sequence). The CDR3 runs 14 residues. CDR3 nucleotide sequence: TGTGCCAGCAGCTTACTACAGGACAATCAGCCCCAGCATTTT. Amino acid sequence: CASSLLQDNQPQHF.

This clone was seen only a few times. The chain employs TRBV10-2 and TRBJ2-7; 7 positions match TRBD2. The CDR3 loop spans 15 amino acids. The germline V gene has CDR1 WSHSY and CDR2 SAAADI. V lost 5 bases and J lost 1; bases outside the gene matches: 8. CDR3 residues: CASSSWGGGSYEQYF. The CDR3 nucleotides read TGCGCCAGCAGTAGCTGGGGGGGAGGGTCCTACGAGCAGTACTTC.

This chain links TRBV10-3 with TRBJ1-2; D not resolved. The CDR3 runs 12 residues. The V end was cut by 4 bases, the J end by 6 bases, with 9 bases between. The V gene's germline CDR1 is ENHRY and CDR2 SYGVKD. In DNA form, the CDR3 reads TGTGCCATCAGTGGAGGAAGCGATGGCTACACCTTC. Protein product: CAISGGSDGYTF.

The chain combines TRBV27 with TRBJ2-2; 7 bases map to TRBD1. After removal of 3 bases from V and 4 bases from J, the junction contained 2 bases not matched to a gene. The CDR3 sequence is 14 residues long. Per the germline V gene, CDR1 is MNHEY and CDR2 is SMNVEV (reference sequence). CDR3 region: CASSFYRGTGELFF. CDR3 nucleotide sequence: TGTGCCAGCAGTTTTTACAGGGGCACCGGGGAGCTGTTTTTT.

This clone was seen a few times. The gene calls are TRBV23-1 and TRBJ1-5; no clear D. TRBV23-1 is known as an ORF, though its function is uncertain. CDR3 length equals 15 residues. The ends were cut back, 8 bases at V and 0 bases at J, with 14 bases in the middle. The CDR3 is CASPNLQDSNQPQHF. CDR3 nucleotides: TGCGCCAGCCCCAACCTCCAGGATAGCAATCAGCCCCAGCATTTT.

The rearrangement joins TRBV9 to TRBJ1-1, with D unresolved. V gave up 4 bases and J gave up 2 bases, with 15 bases separating them. Germline values: CDR1 SGDLS, CDR2 YYNGEE. CDR3 length: 15 residues. The CDR3 nucleotides read TGTGCCAGCAGCAGAACAGCATCCGTAAACACTGAAGCTTTCTTT. It encodes CASSRTASVNTEAFF.

V usage is TRBV11-2 and J usage is TRBJ2-1; TRBD1 aligns across 8 bases. The CDR3 totals 13 residues. With V trimmed by 3 bases and J by 8 bases, 3 bases remained unmatched. CDR1 and CDR2 from the germline V gene are SGHAT and FQNNGV. CDR3 in DNA: TGTGCCAGCAGCTTTGACAGGGGCGATGAGCAGTTCTTC. Its translation is CASSFDRGDEQFF.

The V gene is TRBV7-6, the J gene TRBJ2-7, with 11 positions matching TRBD1. The V gene end was trimmed by 5 bases and the J gene end by 7 bases; junction bases not matched to a gene: 7. CDR3 length: 14 residues. CDR1 is SGHVS and CDR2 is FNYEAQ in the germline V gene. The CDR3 DNA follows: TGTGCCAGCAGCATGGACAGGGGGCTCGGGGAGCAGTACTTC. Protein sequence: CASSMDRGLGEQYF.

V usage is TRBV12-1 and J usage is TRBJ2-7; the table calls TRBD1, which could not be checked here. TRBV12-1 is tagged as a pseudogene. CDR3 size: 15 residues. CDR3 nucleotides: TGTGCCAGCACCTCCTATCTGGGGACAGCCTACGAGCAGTACTTC. This translates into CASTSYLGTAYEQYF.

Only one count was recorded for this clone. This sequence joins TRBV5-1 and TRBJ2-5; D gene ambiguous. V was cut by 3 bases and J by 3 bases, with 12 bases left in between. This CDR3 has 14 amino acids. The germline CDR1 and CDR2 sequences are SGHRS and YFSETQ. This chain's CDR3 is CASSSDAEEETQYF. The CDR3 DNA is TGCGCCAGCAGCTCTGACGCGGAAGAAGAGACCCAGTACTTC. Together with reference TRBV5-1 and TRBJ2-5, the CDR3 gives the full variable domain: KAGVTQTPRYLIKTRGQQVTLSCSPISGHRSVSWYQQTPGQGLQFLFEYFSETQRNKGNFPGRFSGRQFSNSRSEMNVSTLELGDSALYLCASSSDAEEETQYFGPGTRLLVL.

This chain uses TRBV19 with TRBJ1-2; D possibly corresponds to TRBD1 (5 bases). V lost 5 bases and J 4 bases, leaving 11 bases between the germline ends. Per germline, CDR1 LNHDA and CDR2 SQIVND (reference sequence). This CDR3 contains 13 residues. Here the CDR3 DNA reads TGTGCCAGTAGTGCCGGAGGGGCCTATGGCTACACCTTC. Protein: CASSAGGAYGYTF.

The chain employs TRBV11-2 and TRBJ2-2, with 12 bases lining up with TRBD2. V shed 7 bases, J shed 7 bases, and the junction held 7 bases outside the gene matches. The V gene's germline CDR1 is SGHAT and CDR2 FQNNGV. The CDR3 runs to 15 residues. The CDR3 sequence: CASKSSGGANGELFF. For the CDR3, the DNA is TGTGCCAGCAAATCTAGCGGGGGGGCTAACGGGGAGCTGTTTTTT.

J is TRBJ2-2 and V is TRBV12-5; TRBD1 is a possible D gene (6 bases). Germline CDR1 reads LGHNT; CDR2 reads FRNRAP. V was cut by 5 bases and J by 6 bases, with 10 bases left in between. This CDR3 is built from 13 residues. DNA for the CDR3: TGTGCTAGTGGTCCCTCAGGGGCCGGGGAGCTGTTTTTT. This codes for CASGPSGAGELFF.

Regarding this clone: Mismatch with germline at one junction end may stem from a read error. The chain links TRBV11-2 to TRBJ1-3; no clear D. CDR3 length: 11 amino acids. In germline, CDR1 is SGHAT, CDR2 FQNNGV. The CDR3 loop is CASSSRNTIYF. DNA of the CDR3: TGTGCCAGCAGCTCTAGAAACACCATATATTTT.

The chain combines TRBV5-1 with TRBJ2-2; D remains ambiguous. Trimming pared 0 bases from V and 1 base from J, leaving 13 bases between. The CDR3 has 17 amino acids. Germline values: CDR1 SGHRS, CDR2 YFSETQ. The CDR3 loop is CASSLVGASLNTGELFF. CDR3 sequence (DNA): TGCGCCAGCAGCTTGGTAGGAGCATCTCTGAACACCGGGGAGCTGTTTTTT.

The genes are TRBV4-1 and TRBJ2-3; D is perhaps TRBD1 (5 bases). The CDR3 extends over 14 amino acids. CDR1 and CDR2 from the germline V gene are MGHRA and YSYEKL. The V end was cut by 2 bases, the J end by 4 bases, with 10 bases between. The CDR3 loop is CASSQYSGSDTQYF. DNA for the CDR3: TGCGCCAGCAGCCAATACTCAGGGTCAGATACGCAGTATTTT.

The chain employs TRBV28 and TRBJ1-5; D is perhaps TRBD1 (5 bases). The germline V gene has CDR1 MDHEN and CDR2 SYDVKM. CDR3 size: 15 residues. Between the trimmed V and J ends, which lost 6 bases and 1 base, there was a span of 13 bases. The CDR3 coding sequence is TGTGCCAGCAGCATATGGCAGGGCAGCAATCAGCCCCAGCATTTT. It yields the protein CASSIWQGSNQPQHF.

The rearrangement joins TRBV5-8 to TRBJ2-5, with D maybe TRBD1 (5 bases). V lost 3 bases to trimming and J lost 5 bases, with 14 bases between them. CDR1 SGHTS and CDR2 YDEGEE come from the germline V gene. The CDR3 is made up of 14 amino acids. Here the CDR3 DNA reads TGTGCCAGCAGCTGGGGCCAAGGGTTTGAGACCCAGTACTTC. This translates into CASSWGQGFETQYF.

The chain is built from TRBV2 and TRBJ2-7, with D hard to call. The germline gives CDR1 SNHLY, CDR2 FYNNEI. The CDR3 has 11 amino acids. V was clipped by 6 bases and J by 7 bases, with 10 bases between them. The CDR3 loop is CASRGYREQYF. For the CDR3, the DNA is TGTGCCAGCAGGGGCTACCGTGAGCAGTACTTC. Using reference TRBV2 and TRBJ2-7 for the parts outside the CDR3, the full variable domain is EPEVTQTPSHQVTQMGQEVILRCVPISNHLYFYWYRQILGQKVEFLVSFYNNEISEKSEIFDDQFSVERPDGSNFTLKIRSTKLEDSAMYFCASRGYREQYFGPGTRLTVT.

In this sample, this clone turned up a few times. The CDR3 coding sequence is TGTGCCAGCAGCGCGACAGGTTACGAGCAGTACTTC. It translates to CASSATGYEQYF. The chain recombines TRBV7-6 with TRBJ2-7; a possible D gene is TRBD1 (6 bases). CDR1 SGHVS and CDR2 FNYEAQ come from the germline V gene. CDR3 length equals 12 residues. Trimming pared 5 bases from V and 4 bases from J, leaving 9 bases between.

This clone was recorded once. The chain is built from TRBV7-2 and TRBJ2-1; the match to TRBD1 covers 9 bases. Losses at the gene ends were 3 bases for V and 4 bases for J; bases not matched to a gene: 4. Germline assignment: CDR1 SGHTA and CDR2 FQGNSA. The CDR3 is made up of 15 amino acids. CDR3 in DNA: TGTGCCAGCAGCTTTGGGACAGGGATGTACAATGAGCAGTTCTTC. Its protein product is CASSFGTGMYNEQFF.

The table lists this clone with a count of one. This rearrangement joins TRBV5-1 to TRBJ1-3; 11 positions agree with TRBD1. In germline, CDR1 is SGHRS, CDR2 YFSETQ. The CDR3 sequence is 18 residues long. Trimming took 3 bases from V and 2 from J; bases not matched to a gene: 10. The CDR3 nucleotides are TGCGCCAGCAGCTGGGATCCTCCGGGACAGGGGGCTGGAAACACCATATATTTT. This sequence encodes CASSWDPPGQGAGNTIYF.

V usage is TRBV30 and J usage is TRBJ2-1; 10 bases are a match to TRBD2. The germline V gene has CDR1 GTSNPN and CDR2 SVGIG (reference sequence). This CDR3 spans 14 amino acids. Trimming took 6 bases from V and 7 from J; bases not matched to a gene: 9. CDR3 nucleotide sequence: TGTGCCTGTGAGAGCGGGGGGGCCCGGAATGAGCAGTTCTTC. Protein: CACESGGARNEQFF. Full variable domain (missing parts from reference TRBV30 and TRBJ2-1): SQTIHQWPATLVQPVGSPLSLECTVEGTSNPNLYWYRQAAGRGLQLLFYSVGIGQISSEVPQNLSASRPQDRQFILSSKKLLLSDSGFYLCACESGGARNEQFFGPGTRLTVL.